This note documents a single T cell receptor (beta chain) sequence. This sample is part of a study of control samples from healthy donors and cancer patients. Losses at the gene ends were 4 bases for V and 0 bases for J; bases not matched to a gene: 7. The CDR3 is made up of 16 amino acids. CDR1 is KGHSH and CDR2 is LQKENI in the germline V gene. Profiled with immunoSEQ multiplex PCR; TCRdb holds only in-frame clones, not every one. The sample shows over 150,000 clones, 96% of them seen only once. The chain employs TRBV18 and TRBJ2-5, with TRBD2 matching 8 bases. The sequence was obtained from a woman in her twenties or thirties in good health. Sequenced material: blood. The CDR3 nucleotides read TGTGCCAGCTCACTTGGGGCGGGAGGACACCAAGAGACCCAGTACTTC. It yields the protein CASSLGAGGHQETQYF.